This T cell receptor (beta chain) is from a study of CD8 T cells in Susac syndrome (dated by TCRdb to the late 2010s). Regarding the complete study: Whether CD8+ T cell activation and differentiation in Susac syndrome was antigen driven was tested using repertoire sequencing. Clonality of the CD8+ T cell repertoire was compared between over 10 healthy donors, approximately 14 Susac syndrome patients and about 15 multiple sclerosis patients. The research as a whole found: The TCR sequencing and HLA analysis was acknowledged to have included a relatively small number of individuals.

High-throughput TCR beta sequencing profiled peripheral blood CD8+ and CD4+ T cells from healthy donors, Susac syndrome patients and multiple sclerosis patients. The multiple sclerosis controls were treatment-naive patients who had stable or active relapsing-remitting disease and met the revised McDonald criteria. Bulk CD8+ and CD4+ T cells were purified magnetically by negative isolation, whereas CD8+ TEMRA cells were enriched by FACS. Blood was drawn into EDTA tubes, processed within 24 hours, and PBMCs were isolated by density gradient centrifugation. PBMCs intended for TCR sequencing were frozen in liquid nitrogen and were later thawed in a 37 degrees C water bath. The sorted or isolated CD4+, CD8+ and CD8+ TEMRA cells had a purity of 90% or higher. The V end gives up 3 bases and the J end 6 bases, leaving 9 bases in the junction not matched to a gene. Its CDR3 holds 16 amino acids, cysteine through phenylalanine. The kept DNA is CDR3 alone, 48 bases in frame from the first base. CDR1 and CDR2 are read off the germline V gene (reference sequence) as SGHNT and YYREEE.

RNA was extracted using the RNeasy kit, and about 0.5 to 1 microgram was reverse transcribed with random hexamers. The immunoSEQ multiplex PCR assay, which covers 54 Vbeta and 13 Jbeta segments, was used to amplify TCR beta CDR3 regions. To correct PCR amplification bias, a synthetic template baseline was used for both primer optimization and computational correction. In the source study's methods: Reads were annotated to V, D and J genes per IMGT and analyzed with immunoSEQ Analyzer, keeping only productive sequences. To calculate clonality, Shannon entropy was normalized by log2 of the number of productive unique sequences and then subtracted from one. For each patient and control, public and private clones were evaluated among the 100 most prevalent clones. Clones were defined as Susac-specific if absent from the healthy and MS cohorts, from 900 to 1,300 published viral clones and from other ImmuneACCESS disease sequences. TCRdb passed the public sequencing reads through fastp at Q25 and MiXCR, retaining productive beta sequences. Rows matching on CDR3 protein sequence are summarized as one entry with the most common DNA and genes. V and J calls and clone size were set by TCRdb, not the authors. In this sample the table shows some 300,000 distinct CDR3 sequences, 65% to 90% of which occur a single time. The ten largest clones capture around 0.22% of the sample.

This clonotype was found once. The antigen this receptor binds is unknown. It has no much larger one-base neighbor in the sample; base qualities were not kept. A single read is weak support. The sequence links TRBV5-4 to TRBJ1-4; the junction holds 9 bases that match TRBD1. The specimen sequenced was CD8+ T cells from PBMCs. This TCR was sampled from a human donor with multiple sclerosis. The CDR3 here reads CASSSPGQGFHEKLFF. The nucleotide sequence reads TGTGCCAGCAGCTCCCCGGGACAGGGATTCCATGAAAAACTGTTTTTT. The full variable domain, completed from the reference TRBV5-4 and TRBJ1-4 proteins outside the CDR3, reads ETGVTQSPTHLIKTRGQQVTLRCSSQSGHNTVSWYQQALGQGPQFIFQYYREEENGRGNFPPRFSGLQFPNYSSELNVNALELDDSALYLCASSSPGQGFHEKLFFGSGTQLSVL.